This T cell receptor beta chain was identified during a study of blood T cell repertoires in COVID-19. Study details: The United States, Italy and Spain provided the acute and convalescent COVID-19 samples. From T cells, B-cell-depleted T cells, or PBMCs came the material, which was cDNA or gDNA.

In the authors' workflow: Cell counts per sample came from amplifying reference gene primers. Profiled with immunoSEQ multiplex PCR; TCRdb holds only in-frame clones, not every one. V and J calls and clone size are given by that table; D and trimming were obtained from the DNA. The table lists 94,000 or so clones, approximately 90% of them singletons. Germline values: CDR1 LNHDA, CDR2 SQIVND (reference sequence). The trim removed 6 bases at V and 3 bases at J, leaving 4 bases unmatched. This CDR3 region has 13 residues. The receptor's source is an elderly woman with active COVID-19. The sequencing sample was made of peripheral blood. The rearrangement joins TRBV19 to TRBJ1-1; 7 bases match TRBD1. The CDR3 loop reads CASSHGQDTEAFF. CDR3 nucleotides: TGTGCCAGTAGCCATGGACAGGACACTGAAGCTTTCTTT.